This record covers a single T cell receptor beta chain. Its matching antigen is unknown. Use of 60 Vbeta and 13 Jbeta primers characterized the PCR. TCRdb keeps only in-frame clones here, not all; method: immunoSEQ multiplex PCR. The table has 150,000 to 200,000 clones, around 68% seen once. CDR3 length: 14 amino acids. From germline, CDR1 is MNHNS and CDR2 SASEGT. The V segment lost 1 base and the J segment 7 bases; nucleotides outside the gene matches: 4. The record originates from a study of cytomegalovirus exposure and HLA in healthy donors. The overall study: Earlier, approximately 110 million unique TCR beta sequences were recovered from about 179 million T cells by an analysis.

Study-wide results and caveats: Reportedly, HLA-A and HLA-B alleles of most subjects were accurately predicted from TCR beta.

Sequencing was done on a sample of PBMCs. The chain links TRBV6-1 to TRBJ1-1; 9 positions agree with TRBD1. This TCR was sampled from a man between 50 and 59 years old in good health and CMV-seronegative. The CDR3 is CASSEGTGANEAFF. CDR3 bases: TGTGCCAGCAGTGAAGGGACAGGGGCCAATGAAGCTTTCTTT.